These 20 T cell receptor beta chains were all obtained from the same sample, sequenced in a study of T-cell reconstitution after alpha-beta-depleted transplantation in children. Preparation of the TCRbeta library used unique molecular identifiers. Via MiXCR, TCRdb re-called the PCR reads, giving one row per CDR3 protein. The repertoire includes 500,000 to 600,000 distinct CDR3 sequences, 32% of them detected once, and around 2.5% sits in the top ten. The input for sequencing was PBMCs from the stem cell graft donor, taken from the stem cell graft. Source of these receptors: a human donor who donated a stem cell graft to a child with aplastic anemia.

This clonotype was seen a few times. The chain recombines TRBV20-1 with TRBJ2-1; TRBD1 or TRBD2 may be the D gene (6 bases each). The CDR3 contains 16 residues. V dropped 0 bases and J dropped 4 bases, with 16 bases sitting between them. Per germline, CDR1 DFQATT and CDR2 SNEGSKA (reference sequence). CDR3 coding DNA: TGCAGTGCTAGAGATCGAGGAGGGGGGCCTTACAATGAGCAGTTCTTC. This translates into CSARDRGGGPYNEQFF.

This clonotype was counted between two and nine times. This chain uses TRBV28 with TRBJ1-2; TRBD1 matches 10 bases. J lost 5 bases, V lost 4 bases, and 4 bases had no gene match. The CDR3 spans 14 residues. CDR1 and CDR2 (germline): MDHEN, SYDVKM. The CDR3, as DNA: TGTGCCAGCAGTTGGACGGGACAGGGGTATGGCTACACCTTC. Protein product: CASSWTGQGYGYTF.

The CDR3 bases are TGTGCCAGCAGCCCGGATCGGGGGGCCAACGTCCTGACTTTC. Protein product: CASSPDRGANVLTF. This chain connects TRBV7-2 to TRBJ2-6; D gene unclear. The CDR3 is 14 amino acids. Germline V gene data show CDR1 as SGHTA and CDR2 as FQGNSA. The ends were cut back, 5 bases at V and 4 bases at J, with 9 bases in the middle. The full variable domain, completed using reference TRBV7-2 and TRBJ2-6, is GAGVSQSPSNKVTEKGKDVELRCDPISGHTALYWYRQSLGQGLEFLIYFQGNSAPDKSGLPSDRFSAERTGGSVSTLTIQRTQQEDSAVYLCASSPDRGANVLTFGAGSRLTVL.

The J gene is TRBJ2-3, the V gene TRBV6-2 or TRBV6-3, with a weak D call TRBD1 (6 bases). The CDR3 length is 15 residues. In germline, CDR1 is MNHEY, CDR2 SVGEGT. Trimming shortened V by 5 bases and J by 2 bases, and 14 bases separated the two germline ends. As DNA, the CDR3 is TGTGCCAGCAGTACCTGGGACACCACCACAGATACGCAGTATTTT. As protein: CASSTWDTTTDTQYF.

This clonotype was counted between two and nine times. The rearrangement links TRBV19 to TRBJ2-1; 7 bases line up with TRBD1. Looked up from germline, CDR1 is LNHDA and CDR2 is SQIVND (reference sequence). The CDR3 covers 15 residues. Trimming cost V 8 bases and J 2 bases; bases outside gene matches: 9. The CDR3 protein is CASGQALRAYNEQFF. The CDR3 DNA follows: TGTGCCAGTGGACAGGCCCTTAGGGCCTACAATGAGCAGTTCTTC. Full variable domain (rest looked up from reference TRBV19 and TRBJ2-1): DGGITQSPKYLFRKEGQNVTLSCEQNLNHDAMYWYRQDPGQGLRLIYYSQIVNDFQKGDIAEGYSVSREKKESFPLTVTSAQKNPTAFYLCASGQALRAYNEQFFGPGTRLTVL.

This clonotype occurred a few times. The chain is built from TRBV29-1 and TRBJ2-1; TRBD1 matches 9 bases. The CDR3 has 13 residues. Germline CDR1 SQVTM, CDR2 ANQGSEA. The J segment lost 5 bases and the V segment lost 8 bases, leaving 7 bases of the junction unmatched. The DNA for the CDR3 is TGCAGCTCTCGGACAGGGGCGGACAATGAGCAGTTCTTC. Its protein product is CSSRTGADNEQFF.

The J gene is TRBJ2-7, the V gene TRBV12-3 or TRBV12-4; D might be TRBD2 (6 bases). The CDR3 consists of 14 residues. V lost 5 bases to trimming and J lost 0 bases, with 11 bases between them. CDR3 coding DNA: TGTGCCAGCAGTCCCTCGACTAGCTCCTACGAGCAGTACGTC. Translation: CASSPSTSSYEQYV.

The chain couples TRBV12-3 or TRBV12-4 to TRBJ1-5; D is undetermined. This CDR3 has 13 amino acids. V was pared by 6 bases and J by 7 bases, with 13 bases between. CDR3 in DNA: TGTGCCAGCAGCTCTAAAGCCCGGCAGCCCCAGCATTTT. Its protein product is CASSSKARQPQHF.

The chain is built from TRBV20-1 and TRBJ1-1, with D tentatively TRBD1 (5 bases). The CDR3 sequence is 15 residues long. Trimming took 2 bases from V and 4 from J, leaving 17 bases between them. Germline CDR1 is DFQATT and CDR2 is SNEGSKA (reference sequence). The CDR3 region is CSARLPGPRITEAFF. The CDR3, as DNA: TGCAGTGCTAGACTACCGGGACCGAGGATCACTGAAGCTTTCTTT.

This clonotype was detected only once. This chain connects TRBV10-3 to TRBJ2-1, with TRBD2 matching 10 bases. The CDR3 is 15 residues long. Losses at the gene ends were 4 bases for V and 3 bases for J; bases not matched to a gene: 3. Germline loops: CDR1 ENHRY, CDR2 SYGVKD. The CDR3 sequence is CAISGSSGSYNEQFF. The DNA for the CDR3 is TGTGCCATCAGTGGATCTAGCGGGAGCTACAATGAGCAGTTCTTC.

This clonotype occurred a few times. The chain joins TRBV12-3 or TRBV12-4 to TRBJ2-2; D may be TRBD1 or TRBD2 (7 bases each). The CDR3 is 16 amino acids. V lost 6 bases to trimming and J lost 3 bases, with 17 bases between them. CDR3 in DNA: TGTGCCAGCAGCCAGGGGGGGAACGGAGACACCGGGGAGCTGTTTTTT. It specifies CASSQGGNGDTGELFF.

The rearrangement uses TRBV6-2 or TRBV6-3 and TRBJ2-1; 10 bases match TRBD2. The CDR3 has 16 residues. The germline V gene has CDR1 MNHEY and CDR2 SVGEGT. Trimming cost V 0 bases and J 8 bases; bases outside gene matches: 7. The CDR3 sequence: CASSYSWSGRADEQFF. The DNA of the CDR3 is TGTGCCAGCAGTTACTCTTGGAGCGGGAGGGCCGATGAGCAGTTCTTC.

The rearrangement uses TRBV7-2 and TRBJ2-7; D is possibly TRBD2 (5 bases). The V and J ends lost 3 bases and 5 bases respectively, with 11 bases between them. Per germline, CDR1 SGHTA and CDR2 FQGNSA. This CDR3 has 13 residues. The CDR3 DNA is TGTGCCAGCAGCTTCCCTGGGGAGAACGAGCAGTACGTC. Translating it yields CASSFPGENEQYV.

In this sample, this clonotype turned up a few times. The rearrangement links TRBV15 to TRBJ1-2; 9 nucleotides agree with TRBD1. Germline CDR1 LNHNV, CDR2 YYDKDF (reference sequence). CDR3 length: 16 residues. The ends lost 2 bases at V and 8 bases at J; junction bases unmatched: 12. CDR3 nucleotides: TGTGCCACCAGCAGACAATTGACAGGGGGTACGGACGGCTACACCTTC. Residues: CATSRQLTGGTDGYTF.

This sequence joins TRBV25-1 and TRBJ2-5, with 8 bases lining up with TRBD1. The CDR3 is made up of 17 amino acids. The germline V gene has CDR1 MGHDK and CDR2 SYGVNS. After removal of 2 bases from V and 5 bases from J, the junction contained 13 bases not matched to a gene. The CDR3 DNA reads as TGTGCCAGCAGTGAAAGTCGGAGGACAGGGATGGGGGAGACCCAGTACTTC. This sequence encodes CASSESRRTGMGETQYF.

This clonotype was detected a few times. The rearrangement uses TRBV28 and TRBJ2-3, with 10 bases lining up with TRBD2. Germline CDR1 is MDHEN and CDR2 is SYDVKM. Trimming at V came to 2 bases and at J to 4 bases, leaving 3 bases not matched to a gene. This CDR3 has 15 residues. This CDR3 is CASSLEGTSADTQYF. The DNA for the CDR3 is TGTGCCAGCAGTTTAGAGGGGACTAGCGCAGATACGCAGTATTTT.

This sequence joins TRBV20-1 and TRBJ2-7, with 8 bases lining up with TRBD1. The CDR3 sequence is 15 residues long. Germline CDR1 and CDR2: DFQATT and SNEGSKA (reference sequence). V gave up 5 bases and J gave up 0 bases; unmatched junction bases: 9. DNA for the CDR3: TGCAGTGCTTTTCCGACAGGGGACTTCTCCTACGAGCAGTACTTC. Residues: CSAFPTGDFSYEQYF.

This clonotype was counted between two and nine times. This chain joins TRBV20-1 and TRBJ1-1; D may be TRBD1 (6 bases). Germline CDR1 and CDR2: DFQATT and SNEGSKA (reference sequence). The CDR3 is 14 amino acids. The V end lost 6 bases, the J end lost 4 bases, and 18 bases lay between the germline ends. DNA for the CDR3: TGCAGTGCAACCGACGGGGGCGCGGGCACTGAAGCTTTCTTT. Translation gives CSATDGGAGTEAFF.

The chain carries TRBV20-1 and TRBJ2-1, with 10 positions matching TRBD2. Germline V gives CDR1 DFQATT, CDR2 SNEGSKA (reference sequence). V shed 0 bases, J shed 2 bases, and the junction held 4 bases outside the gene matches. CDR3 size: 16 residues. The DNA for the CDR3 is TGCAGTGCTAGAGATCTAGCGGGAGCTACCTACAATGAGCAGTTCTTC. This sequence encodes CSARDLAGATYNEQFF.

This clonotype was seen a handful of times. The V and J genes are TRBV6-1 and TRBJ1-6; D is ambiguous. V lost 8 bases, J lost 10 bases, and 15 bases lay in between. Germline CDR1 is MNHNS and CDR2 is SASEGT. CDR3 length: 13 amino acids. CDR3: CASSETESSPLHF. The CDR3 DNA reads TGTGCCAGCTCCGAGACGGAAAGCTCACCCCTCCACTTT.